Listed below are T cell receptor beta chains from one sample, sequenced in a study of regulatory T cells in long-lasting Graves disease. TCRdb redid the calling of the multiplex PCR reads with MiXCR, one entry per CDR3 protein. The sample contains about 620,000 distinct CDR3 sequences, roughly 15% of which appear only once. These data were also filed under a second study, of T cells in Graves' hyperthyroidism and ophthalmopathy.

The sequences come from peripheral blood mononuclear cells (PBMCs), collected at new diagnosis, from a patient treated with antithyroid drugs. These TCRs come from a woman in her twenties or thirties with Graves disease. Both conserved end residues are part of each CDR3. The D gene is left open where the match is weak. Clone size is given for some rows only: seen once, a few or many times, or a class if the clone is expanded.

J gene: TRBJ2-7; D gene: NA; clone size: many; V gene: TRBV6-1; CDR3 protein: CASSEVVSVTLARVYEQYF; CDR3 DNA: TGTGCCAGCAGTGAAGTGGTTAGCGTGACCCTCGCACGAGTCTACGAGCAGTACTTC
J gene: TRBJ2-3; D gene: NA; clone size: NA; V gene: TRBV9; CDR3 protein: CASSVDGASTDTQYF; CDR3 DNA: TGTGCCAGCAGCGTAGACGGGGCCAGCACAGATACGCAGTATTTT
J gene: TRBJ1-3; D gene: NA; clone size: NA; V gene: TRBV4-1; CDR3 protein: CASSQESLSSGNTIYF; CDR3 DNA: TGCGCCAGCAGCCAAGAATCCCTCAGCTCTGGAAACACCATATATTTT
J gene: TRBJ1-4; D gene: TRBD1; clone size: many; V gene: TRBV2; CDR3 protein: CASSVGTGVEKLFF; CDR3 DNA: TGTGCCAGCAGTGTCGGGACAGGGGTTGAAAAACTGTTTTTT
J gene: TRBJ2-7; D gene: NA; clone size: few; V gene: TRBV6-2/TRBV6-3; CDR3 protein: CASSYQSPYEQYF; CDR3 DNA: TGTGCCAGCAGTTATCAGAGTCCCTACGAGCAGTACTTC
J gene: TRBJ2-7; D gene: NA; clone size: many; V gene: TRBV2; CDR3 protein: CASIQGVREQYF; CDR3 DNA: TGTGCCAGCATCCAAGGTGTGCGCGAGCAGTACTTC
J gene: TRBJ2-1; D gene: NA; clone size: NA; V gene: TRBV5-1; CDR3 protein: CASSRAGFNEQFF; CDR3 DNA: TGCGCCAGCAGCAGGGCGGGGTTTAATGAGCAGTTCTTC
J gene: TRBJ2-3; D gene: NA; clone size: few; V gene: TRBV28; CDR3 protein: CASSEGSRTDTQYF; CDR3 DNA: TGTGCCAGCAGTGAGGGGTCCCGCACAGATACGCAGTATTTT
J gene: TRBJ2-5; D gene: TRBD1; clone size: many; V gene: TRBV6-1; CDR3 protein: CASSHRDSRRETQYF; CDR3 DNA: TGTGCCAGCAGTCACCGGGACAGTCGGCGAGAGACCCAGTACTTC
J gene: TRBJ1-1; D gene: TRBD1; clone size: many; V gene: TRBV2; CDR3 protein: CANTTGAGGNTEAFF; CDR3 DNA: TGTGCCAACACGACAGGGGCGGGGGGGAACACTGAAGCTTTCTTT
J gene: TRBJ1-6; D gene: NA; clone size: few; V gene: TRBV28; CDR3 protein: CASHWGGLDNSPLHF; CDR3 DNA: TGTGCCAGCCACTGGGGGGGACTAGATAATTCACCCCTCCACTTT
J gene: TRBJ2-5; D gene: TRBD2; clone size: NA; V gene: TRBV29-1; CDR3 protein: CSVARLGGTSGKETQYF; CDR3 DNA: TGCAGCGTTGCTCGGCTAGGGGGGACTAGCGGGAAGGAGACCCAGTACTTC
J gene: TRBJ2-1; D gene: TRBD2; clone size: many; V gene: TRBV20-1; CDR3 protein: CSANSGLAGYNEQFF; CDR3 DNA: TGCAGTGCCAACTCCGGGCTAGCGGGGTACAATGAGCAGTTCTTC
J gene: TRBJ1-5; D gene: NA; clone size: many; V gene: TRBV2; CDR3 protein: CASSYREQEQPQHF; CDR3 DNA: TGTGCCAGCAGTTACCGGGAGCAAGAACAGCCCCAGCATTTT
J gene: TRBJ1-2; D gene: TRBD1; clone size: NA; V gene: TRBV11-1; CDR3 protein: CASSPRGRDSGYGYTF; CDR3 DNA: TGTGCCAGCAGCCCTCGGGGACGGGACAGCGGCTATGGCTACACCTTC
J gene: TRBJ2-5; D gene: NA; clone size: few; V gene: TRBV3-1; CDR3 protein: CASSPLVGQQETQYF; CDR3 DNA: TGTGCCAGCAGCCCCCTGGTGGGGCAGCAAGAGACCCAGTACTTC
J gene: TRBJ1-1; D gene: NA; clone size: many; V gene: TRBV6-1; CDR3 protein: CASSELVNTEAFF; CDR3 DNA: TGTGCCAGCAGTGAGCTGGTGAACACTGAAGCTTTCTTT
J gene: TRBJ2-1; D gene: TRBD1; clone size: many; V gene: TRBV6-1; CDR3 protein: CATQTGDYNEQFF; CDR3 DNA: TGTGCCACACAGACAGGGGACTACAATGAGCAGTTCTTC
J gene: TRBJ2-7; D gene: NA; clone size: few; V gene: TRBV20-1; CDR3 protein: CSARGPTRYEQYF; CDR3 DNA: TGCAGTGCTAGAGGGCCTACGAGATACGAGCAGTACTTC
J gene: TRBJ2-3; D gene: NA; clone size: few; V gene: TRBV9; CDR3 protein: CASNRETTDTQYF; CDR3 DNA: TGTGCCAGCAATCGGGAGACCACAGATACGCAGTATTTT
J gene: TRBJ2-5; D gene: TRBD2; clone size: NA; V gene: TRBV7-9; CDR3 protein: CASNSPGLAGGPETQYF; CDR3 DNA: TGTGCCAGCAACTCTCCGGGACTAGCGGGAGGGCCCGAGACCCAGTACTTC
J gene: TRBJ2-2; D gene: TRBD1; clone size: many; V gene: TRBV28; CDR3 protein: CATSSVGQGRAGELFF; CDR3 DNA: TGTGCCACCTCCTCGGTGGGACAGGGACGAGCCGGGGAGCTGTTTTTT
J gene: TRBJ2-1; D gene: NA; clone size: many; V gene: TRBV7-3; CDR3 protein: CASSYDRGNYNEQFF; CDR3 DNA: TGTGCCAGCAGTTACGACAGAGGGAACTACAATGAGCAGTTCTTC
J gene: TRBJ2-5; D gene: NA; clone size: few; V gene: TRBV5-4; CDR3 protein: CASSLGVVGGETQYF; CDR3 DNA: TGTGCCAGCAGCTTGGGTGTTGTCGGAGGGGAGACCCAGTACTTC
J gene: TRBJ1-5; D gene: TRBD1; clone size: many; V gene: TRBV28; CDR3 protein: CASSLWLTGSNQPQHF; CDR3 DNA: TGTGCCAGCAGTTTATGGCTGACAGGGAGCAATCAGCCCCAGCATTTT
J gene: TRBJ2-7; D gene: NA; clone size: many; V gene: TRBV27; CDR3 protein: CASSLGIGFSYEQYF; CDR3 DNA: TGTGCCAGCAGTTTAGGAATAGGGTTCTCCTACGAGCAGTACTTC
J gene: TRBJ2-2; D gene: TRBD2; clone size: many; V gene: TRBV20-1; CDR3 protein: CSARDPSGRAAGELFF; CDR3 DNA: TGCAGTGCTAGAGATCCTAGCGGGAGGGCCGCCGGGGAGCTGTTTTTT
J gene: TRBJ2-1; D gene: NA; clone size: few; V gene: TRBV20-1; CDR3 protein: CSASDTGKAPFNEQFF; CDR3 DNA: TGCAGTGCTAGTGACACAGGGAAGGCCCCATTCAATGAGCAGTTCTTC
J gene: TRBJ1-4; D gene: NA; clone size: many; V gene: TRBV29-1; CDR3 protein: CSVETVNQGELFF; CDR3 DNA: TGCAGCGTTGAAACCGTAAATCAGGGAGAACTGTTTTTT
J gene: TRBJ1-6; D gene: TRBD1; clone size: many; V gene: TRBV12-3/TRBV12-4; CDR3 protein: CASVRGQGHSPLHF; CDR3 DNA: TGTGCCAGCGTTAGGGGACAGGGGCATTCACCCCTCCACTTT
J gene: TRBJ2-1; D gene: TRBD2; clone size: many; V gene: TRBV27; CDR3 protein: CASSPLSLAGPYNEQFF; CDR3 DNA: TGTGCCAGCAGTCCTTTGTCGCTAGCGGGCCCCTACAATGAGCAGTTCTTC
J gene: TRBJ2-7; D gene: NA; clone size: many; V gene: TRBV28; CDR3 protein: CASTRTEPYEQYF; CDR3 DNA: TGTGCCAGCACTAGGACAGAGCCCTACGAGCAGTACTTC
J gene: TRBJ2-7; D gene: TRBD2; clone size: NA; V gene: TRBV5-1; CDR3 protein: CASSSGGAGKYEQYF; CDR3 DNA: TGCGCCAGCAGCTCGGGAGGGGCAGGGAAGTACGAGCAGTACTTC
J gene: TRBJ2-1; D gene: NA; clone size: many; V gene: TRBV7-9; CDR3 protein: CASSLQDGEQFF; CDR3 DNA: TGTGCCAGCAGCTTACAGGACGGGGAGCAGTTCTTC
J gene: TRBJ2-3; D gene: TRBD2; clone size: many; V gene: TRBV20-1; CDR3 protein: CSAILTSGRGGIDTQYF; CDR3 DNA: TGCAGTGCTATCCTGACTAGCGGGAGGGGTGGGATAGATACGCAGTATTTT
J gene: TRBJ2-7; D gene: NA; clone size: many; V gene: TRBV6-1; CDR3 protein: CASRRQGRGEQYF; CDR3 DNA: TGTGCCAGCAGGCGACAGGGGAGGGGCGAGCAGTACTTC
J gene: TRBJ1-1; D gene: NA; clone size: NA; V gene: TRBV19; CDR3 protein: CASRSGGTEAFF; CDR3 DNA: TGTGCCAGTAGATCGGGGGGGACTGAAGCTTTCTTT
J gene: TRBJ2-2; D gene: NA; clone size: few; V gene: TRBV9; CDR3 protein: CASSVEDTGELFF; CDR3 DNA: TGTGCCAGCAGCGTAGAAGACACCGGGGAGCTGTTTTTT
J gene: TRBJ1-5; D gene: TRBD1; clone size: many; V gene: TRBV28; CDR3 protein: CASSLLISLMTGGNSNQPQHF; CDR3 DNA: TGTGCCAGCAGTTTACTGATTTCGCTGATGACAGGGGGGAATAGCAATCAGCCCCAGCATTTT
J gene: TRBJ2-1; D gene: TRBD2; clone size: NA; V gene: TRBV28; CDR3 protein: CASKTGLADYNEQFF; CDR3 DNA: TGTGCCAGTAAAACCGGACTAGCGGACTACAATGAGCAGTTCTTC
J gene: TRBJ2-5; D gene: TRBD2; clone size: few; V gene: TRBV20-1; CDR3 protein: CSARTPLAGGGETQYF; CDR3 DNA: TGCAGTGCTAGAACCCCCCTCGCCGGGGGGGGAGAGACCCAGTACTTC
J gene: TRBJ1-6; D gene: NA; clone size: many; V gene: TRBV6-2/TRBV6-3; CDR3 protein: CAIGGWNSPLHF; CDR3 DNA: TGTGCCATCGGGGGATGGAATTCACCCCTCCACTTT
J gene: TRBJ1-1; D gene: NA; clone size: many; V gene: TRBV6-1; CDR3 protein: CASNNWNTEAFF; CDR3 DNA: TGTGCCAGCAACAACTGGAACACTGAAGCTTTCTTT
J gene: TRBJ1-5; D gene: NA; clone size: many; V gene: TRBV20-1; CDR3 protein: CSGGGSSNQPQHF; CDR3 DNA: TGCAGTGGAGGAGGATCGAGCAATCAGCCCCAGCATTTT
J gene: TRBJ1-5; D gene: NA; clone size: few; V gene: TRBV7-8; CDR3 protein: CASSLGLLNQPQHF; CDR3 DNA: TGTGCCAGCAGCTTAGGACTGTTGAATCAGCCCCAGCATTTT
J gene: TRBJ1-6; D gene: NA; clone size: NA; V gene: TRBV10-3; CDR3 protein: CAISSGREASPLHF; CDR3 DNA: TGTGCCATCAGCTCGGGGCGGGAGGCTTCACCCCTCCACTTT
J gene: TRBJ1-6; D gene: NA; clone size: NA; V gene: TRBV10-3; CDR3 protein: CATGGQSVGLSPLHF; CDR3 DNA: TGTGCCACCGGAGGTCAGAGTGTGGGACTTTCACCCCTCCACTTT
J gene: TRBJ2-7; D gene: NA; clone size: many; V gene: TRBV6-2/TRBV6-3; CDR3 protein: CASSYTKKGARPSYEQYF; CDR3 DNA: TGTGCCAGCAGTTATACGAAGAAAGGGGCCCGTCCTTCCTACGAGCAGTACTTC
J gene: TRBJ2-5; D gene: NA; clone size: many; V gene: TRBV20-1; CDR3 protein: CSARDHREETQYF; CDR3 DNA: TGCAGTGCTAGAGATCACAGGGAAGAGACCCAGTACTTC
J gene: TRBJ1-1; D gene: NA; clone size: many; V gene: TRBV12-3/TRBV12-4; CDR3 protein: CASSRAAGTPYTEAFF; CDR3 DNA: TGTGCCAGCAGTCGCGCGGCCGGGACACCCTACACTGAAGCTTTCTTT
J gene: TRBJ1-2; D gene: NA; clone size: many; V gene: TRBV6-1; CDR3 protein: CASSPTRDNGYTF; CDR3 DNA: TGTGCCAGCAGTCCCACACGGGACAATGGCTACACCTTC